Listed here are 8 T cell receptor beta chains from one sample, sequenced in a study of beta chain features in type 1 diabetes. Expressed TCRB transcripts were sequenced because the entire RNA isolate underwent reverse transcription. Assay used: immunoSEQ multiplex PCR; TCRdb lists only in-frame clones, some missing. The sample has about 360,000 clones; 10% to 15% are singletons. The sample comprised naive CD4+ T cells from blood. These receptors were obtained from a man between 18 and 29 years old in good health.

Only a few counts were recorded for this clone. This rearrangement joins TRBV5-4 to TRBJ2-1; TRBD2 agrees at 9 bases. V shed 4 bases, J shed 2 bases, and the junction held 7 bases outside the gene matches. Germline lookup yields CDR1 SGHNT and CDR2 YYREEE (reference sequence). The CDR3 totals 16 residues. The CDR3 DNA is TGTGCCAGCAGCCAATTAGCGGGAGTCACCTACAATGAGCAGTTCTTC. It codes for CASSQLAGVTYNEQFF.

This clone was seen only a few times. The chain employs TRBV7-2 and TRBJ2-3, with 9 bases that match TRBD1. V shed 5 bases, J shed 4 bases, and the junction held 10 bases outside the gene matches. This CDR3 contains 16 residues. CDR1 and CDR2 (germline): SGHTA, FQGNSA. CDR3 DNA: TGTGCCAGCAGCCCGCGAGGGACAGGGTTTCCAGATACGCAGTATTTT. Its protein is CASSPRGTGFPDTQYF.

Only a few counts were recorded for this clone. This rearrangement joins TRBV19 to TRBJ2-7, with 12 bases fitting TRBD1. Germline V gives CDR1 LNHDA, CDR2 SQIVND (reference sequence). V lost 3 bases and J lost 6; bases outside the gene matches: 3. This CDR3 is built from 14 residues. The CDR3 DNA sequence: TGTGCCAGTAGTATGCGGGACAGGGGGCTCGAGCAGTACTTC. Translating gives CASSMRDRGLEQYF.

The chain combines TRBV7-9 with TRBJ1-2; 7 nucleotides agree with TRBD1. Germline V gene sequence: CDR1 SEHNR, CDR2 FQNEAQ (reference sequence). The CDR3 totals 14 residues. V shed 4 bases and J 8 bases; nucleotides not matched to a gene: 10. The CDR3 sequence: CASSSKTGLSGYTF. The CDR3 DNA sequence: TGTGCCAGCAGCTCTAAGACAGGGTTGAGCGGCTACACCTTC.

V and J are TRBV4-1 and TRBJ2-1; 8 bases agree with TRBD1. V shed 7 bases and J 6 bases; nucleotides not matched to a gene: 14. From germline, CDR1 is MGHRA and CDR2 YSYEKL. The CDR3 has 16 residues. Here the CDR3 reads CASTRTGRNGGNEQFF. DNA of the CDR3: TGCGCCAGCACCCGGACAGGGCGGAACGGGGGCAATGAGCAGTTCTTC.

This clone was counted between two and nine times. The chain carries TRBV18 and TRBJ1-2; 7 bases map to TRBD1. CDR3 length: 13 residues. The germline V gene has CDR1 KGHSH and CDR2 LQKENI. V lost 2 bases to trimming and J lost 6 bases; unmatched junction nucleotides: 3. CDR3 nucleotides: TGTGCCAGCTCACCAAGAACAGGGGATGGCTACACCTTC. Encoded protein: CASSPRTGDGYTF.

This chain connects TRBV7-3 to TRBJ2-2; TRBD2 aligns across 9 bases. Germline V gene lookup returns CDR1 SGHTA and CDR2 FQGTGA. CDR3 length equals 17 residues. Trimming at V came to 4 bases and at J to 0 bases, leaving 6 bases not matched to a gene. CDR3 region: CASSWSSGGANTGELFF. The CDR3 DNA sequence: TGTGCCAGCAGCTGGAGTAGCGGGGGAGCGAACACCGGGGAGCTGTTTTTT.

This clone was observed a few times. The J gene is TRBJ1-1, the V gene TRBV2; 7 bases map to TRBD1. The CDR3 runs 14 residues. V shed 8 bases and J 8 bases; nucleotides not matched to a gene: 14. The germline V gene encodes CDR1 SNHLY and CDR2 FYNNEI. CDR3 residues: CASGLGQPLAEAFF. The DNA of the CDR3 is TGTGCCAGCGGGTTGGGACAGCCTCTCGCCGAAGCTTTCTTT.